Each of the 19 T cell receptor beta chains below was sequenced from the same sample in a study of blood T cell repertoires in COVID-19. Sequenced by immunoSEQ multiplex PCR; TCRdb stores in-frame clones only, minus some. The profile covers about 98,000 clones, with nearly 90% appearing a single time and about 4.5% taken by the ten largest. The sequenced sample consisted of peripheral blood. Every receptor here comes from a man aged 65 to 79 with acute or convalescent COVID-19.

In its sample, this clone was seen once. V and J are TRBV5-5 and TRBJ1-2; 11 nucleotides line up with TRBD1. The CDR3 runs to 17 residues. In germline, CDR1 is SGHKS, CDR2 YYEKEE (reference sequence). V shed 4 bases and J 6 bases; nucleotides not matched to a gene: 14. The CDR3 here is CASSETGTGGDTDGYTF. CDR3 sequence (DNA): TGTGCCAGCAGCGAGACCGGGACAGGGGGAGATACCGATGGCTACACCTTC.

The V call is TRBV14, the J call TRBJ1-2; 7 nucleotides line up with TRBD1. In germline, CDR1 is SGHDN, CDR2 FVKESK. This CDR3 spans 13 amino acids. V dropped 5 bases and J dropped 7; count of bases not matched to a gene: 7. CDR3 protein: CASSALTGVGYTF. The CDR3 DNA reads TGTGCCAGCAGCGCCCTCACAGGGGTTGGCTACACCTTC.

J is TRBJ1-6 and V is TRBV6-2 or TRBV6-3, with 10 bases that match TRBD1. V was pared by 6 bases and J by 10 bases, with 6 bases of the junction left unmatched. The germline CDR1 and CDR2 sequences are MNHEY and SVGEGT. This CDR3 contains 14 residues. The CDR3 protein is CASSDRGRGSPLHF. CDR3 in DNA: TGTGCCAGCAGCGACAGGGGGCGCGGATCACCCCTCCACTTT.

The chain couples TRBV6-5 to TRBJ1-5, with TRBD1 matching over 10 bases. Germline CDR1 is MNHEY and CDR2 is SVGAGI. The CDR3 consists of 15 residues. The V gene end was trimmed by 7 bases and the J gene end by 4 bases; junction bases not matched to a gene: 7. The CDR3 bases are TGTGCCAGCAACATAGCGGGACAGGGGAATCAGCCCCAGCATTTT. As protein: CASNIAGQGNQPQHF.

The rearrangement joins TRBV5-1 to TRBJ1-4, with a tentative D call TRBD1 (5 bases). This CDR3 spans 14 amino acids. Germline V lookup: CDR1 SGHRS, CDR2 YFSETQ. V lost 0 bases to trimming and J lost 7 bases, with 10 bases between them. In nucleotides, the CDR3 is TGCGCCAGCAGCTTGGCCCCCCAGGGTGAAAAACTGTTTTTT. This encodes CASSLAPQGEKLFF. The whole variable domain, remainder taken from reference TRBV5-1 and TRBJ1-4, is KAGVTQTPRYLIKTRGQQVTLSCSPISGHRSVSWYQQTPGQGLQFLFEYFSETQRNKGNFPGRFSGRQFSNSRSEMNVSTLELGDSALYLCASSLAPQGEKLFFGSGTQLSVL.

This sequence joins TRBV5-4 and TRBJ2-5; the match to TRBD1 covers 7 bases. The CDR3 sequence is 15 residues long. The V gene's germline CDR1 is SGHNT and CDR2 YYREEE (reference sequence). The trim removed 4 bases at V and 5 bases at J, leaving 11 bases unmatched. CDR3 sequence reads: CASSPQRQGGETQYF. The CDR3, as DNA: TGTGCCAGCAGCCCACAACGACAGGGTGGGGAGACCCAGTACTTC.

The rearrangement joins TRBV5-6 to TRBJ2-1, with D perhaps matching TRBD1 (6 bases). The CDR3 consists of 19 residues. CDR1 and CDR2 (germline): SGHDT, YYEEEE. V lost 4 bases and J lost 1, with 24 bases in between. The CDR3 sequence: CASSPGGFWDKGSYNEQFF. The CDR3 DNA is TGTGCCAGCAGCCCTGGTGGTTTCTGGGACAAGGGGTCCTACAATGAGCAGTTCTTC.

The rearrangement uses TRBV6-1 and TRBJ2-1; 8 bases line up with TRBD2. CDR3 length: 17 amino acids. The V gene end was trimmed by 1 base and the J gene end by 4 bases; junction bases not matched to a gene: 9. CDR1 and CDR2 (germline): MNHNS, SASEGT. The CDR3 DNA is TGTGCCAGCAGTGAAGAGAAGGGACTAGACCGATACAATGAGCAGTTCTTC. Amino acids: CASSEEKGLDRYNEQFF.

The rearrangement links TRBV24-1 to TRBJ1-6; D is undetermined. V was trimmed by 5 bases and J by 8 bases, leaving 21 bases between them. Germline V gene lookup returns CDR1 KGHDR and CDR2 SFDVKD. The CDR3 is 17 amino acids. CDR3 residues: CATSVPGARTWDSPLHF. The CDR3 DNA reads as TGTGCCACCAGTGTTCCGGGAGCTCGGACGTGGGATTCACCCCTCCACTTT.

In DNA form, the CDR3 reads TGTGCTAGTGCTCGGACAGGGACCAATCAGCCCCAGCATTTT. Its protein is CASARTGTNQPQHF. This chain joins TRBV12-5 and TRBJ1-5, with 8 bases lining up with TRBD1. The germline V gene has CDR1 LGHNT and CDR2 FRNRAP. This CDR3 spans 14 amino acids. Unmatched junction bases numbered 5, after V lost 7 bases and J lost 3 bases. Combining the CDR3 with reference TRBV12-5 and TRBJ1-5 gives the whole variable domain DARVTQTPRHKVTEMGQEVTMRCQPILGHNTVFWYRQTMMQGLELLAYFRNRAPLDDSGMPKDRFSAEMPDATLATLKIQPSEPRDSAVYFCASARTGTNQPQHFGDGTRLSIL.

The chain carries TRBV6-1 and TRBJ2-5; 8 nucleotides agree with TRBD2. The CDR3 contains 16 residues. Germline trimming cut 4 bases from V and 4 bases from J; bases unmatched to any gene: 11. The germline V gene has CDR1 MNHNS and CDR2 SASEGT. The CDR3 coding sequence is TGTGCCAGCAGTGTTGGAATAGCGGGGAGGATAGAGACCCAGTACTTC. Translation: CASSVGIAGRIETQYF.

This clone was seen a handful of times. The CDR3 bases are TGCAGTGCTAGTGGACTAGCGGGTAGGGAGACCCAGTACTTC. Encoded protein: CSASGLAGRETQYF. V and J are TRBV20-1 and TRBJ2-5, with 11 bases identical to TRBD2. Looked up from germline, CDR1 is DFQATT and CDR2 is SNEGSKA (reference sequence). V was clipped by 3 bases and J by 5 bases; unmatched bases: 5. The CDR3 totals 14 residues.

The chain employs TRBV30 and TRBJ1-4; TRBD1 matches at 10 bases. In germline, CDR1 is GTSNPN, CDR2 SVGIG (reference sequence). The V and J ends lost 2 bases and 8 bases, in that order; junction bases with no gene match: 5. The CDR3 is 14 amino acids. The CDR3 spells CAWSPGTGDEKLFF. The CDR3 region has the DNA TGTGCCTGGAGTCCCGGGACAGGGGACGAAAAACTGTTTTTT.

This clone has just a few counts. The chain employs TRBV6-6 and TRBJ2-1, with 16 positions matching TRBD2. Trimming at V came to 5 bases and at J to 9 bases, leaving 7 bases not matched to a gene. CDR3 length: 16 amino acids. Germline CDR1 reads MNHNY; CDR2 reads SVGAGI (reference sequence). CDR3 coding DNA: TGTGCCAGCAGTAACCCGGGACTAGCGGGGGGGGCTGAGCAGTTCTTC. Its translation is CASSNPGLAGGAEQFF.

The chain uses TRBV3-1 (or the pseudogene TRBV3-2) and TRBJ2-1, with a weak D call TRBD2 (6 bases). The CDR3 runs to 16 residues. The V and J ends lost 3 bases and 1 base respectively, with 13 bases between them. Germline-derived CDR1 and CDR2 are LGHDT and YNNKEL (reference sequence). As DNA, the CDR3 is TGTGCCAGCAGCCAGGGGGGTCCCACGTCCTACAATGAGCAGTTCTTC. It codes for CASSQGGPTSYNEQFF.

As regards this clone: This specimen includes other DNA sequences encoding the same CDR3. The V and J genes are TRBV6-5 and TRBJ1-5; 10 bases match TRBD1. This CDR3 is 14 amino acids long. After removal of 6 bases from V and 5 bases from J, the junction contained 4 bases not matched to a gene. Germline V gene data show CDR1 as MNHEY and CDR2 as SVGAGI. CDR3 in amino acids: CASSRQGADQPQHF. CDR3 nucleotide sequence: TGTGCCAGCAGCCGACAGGGGGCAGATCAGCCCCAGCATTTT.

This clone was recorded once. The J gene is TRBJ2-1, the V gene TRBV10-1; 10 bases line up with TRBD1. V lost 1 base to trimming and J lost 4 bases; unmatched junction nucleotides: 1. The CDR3 runs to 15 residues. The V gene's germline CDR1 is WNHNN and CDR2 SYGVQD (reference sequence). In DNA form, the CDR3 reads TGCGCCAGCAGTGAGTTGGGACAGGGGTACAATGAGCAGTTCTTC. Encoded protein: CASSELGQGYNEQFF.

CDR3 nucleotides: TGTGCCAGTAGTGCCTGGACTAGCGGGGGGGCCTGGAAAGAGACCCAGTACTTC. It codes for CASSAWTSGGAWKETQYF. V usage is TRBV19 and J usage is TRBJ2-5, with 15 bases aligning to TRBD2. CDR1 and CDR2 (germline): LNHDA, SQIVND (reference sequence). The trim removed 5 bases at V and 3 bases at J, leaving 10 bases unmatched. The CDR3 is 18 residues long.

This chain links TRBV4-1 with TRBJ2-2; no clear D gene. V was cut by 1 base and J by 6 bases, with 6 bases left in between. CDR1 is MGHRA, CDR2 YSYEKL, per germline. The CDR3 is 13 residues long. The CDR3 region is CASSQAYSGELFF. Written as DNA, the CDR3 is TGCGCCAGCAGCCAAGCTTATTCCGGGGAGCTGTTTTTT.